This section outlines one T cell receptor beta chain sequence together with its context. Its cognate antigen is unknown. The germline V gene has CDR1 MNHEY and CDR2 SVGEGT. There are 10 residues in the CDR3. Trimming shortened V by 10 bases and J by 1 base, and 5 bases separated the two germline ends. This specimen comes from a study of T cells after yellow fever vaccination. TCRdb reanalysed the 5' RACE reads using MiXCR and keeps one entry per CDR3 protein. Of roughly 300,000 distinct CDR3 sequences in the sample, 6.8% are singletons; the top ten hold roughly a sixth. Study-wide results and caveats: Re-detected after boosting: most primary clones, more than 95% of CD4 and roughly 90% of CD8. The secondary response peaked faster, at day 5 versus 15, but was weaker.

The chain carries TRBV6-2 or TRBV6-3 and TRBJ2-7; weak D call: TRBD2 (5 bases). This clonotype was sampled from a man younger than 35 who received the YFV17D yellow fever vaccine. The specimen was PBMCs, collected around 45 days after the first yellow fever vaccination. CDR3 sequence (DNA): TGTGCCACGGGGTCCTACGAGCAGTACTTC. It is translated as CATGSYEQYF.